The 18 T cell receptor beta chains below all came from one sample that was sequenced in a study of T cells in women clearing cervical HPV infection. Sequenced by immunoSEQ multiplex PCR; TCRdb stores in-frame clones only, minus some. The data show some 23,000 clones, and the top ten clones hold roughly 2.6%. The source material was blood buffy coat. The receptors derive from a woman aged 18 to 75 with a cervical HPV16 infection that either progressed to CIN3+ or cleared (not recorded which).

The covered CDR3 bases are TGTGCCAGCAGTGAGATACAGGGGCACTTTTCACCG. Its translation is CASSEIQGHFSP. The whole CDR3 sequence is CASSEIQGHFSPLFF. This rearrangement joins TRBV6-1 to TRBJ2-2, with 7 bases aligning to TRBD1. From the germline J gene comes the end of the CDR3, since the read stops 3 residues before it. Germline CDR1 and CDR2: MNHNS and SASEGT. The CDR3 is made up of 15 amino acids.

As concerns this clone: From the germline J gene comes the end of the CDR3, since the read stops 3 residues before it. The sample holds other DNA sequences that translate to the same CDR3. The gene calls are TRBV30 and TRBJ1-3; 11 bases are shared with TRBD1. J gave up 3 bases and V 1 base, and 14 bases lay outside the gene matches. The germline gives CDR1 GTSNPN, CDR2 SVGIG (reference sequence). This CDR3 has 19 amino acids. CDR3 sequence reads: CAWSGGSLRDRGYGNTIYF. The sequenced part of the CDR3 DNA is TGTGCCTGGAGTGGCGGTTCCCTCCGGGACAGGGGGTATGGAAACACC.

The sequenced CDR3 bases are TGCGCCAGCAGCAACTCCGGGACAGGGGTTGAAAAA. It yields the protein CASSNSGTGVEK. Given in full, the CDR3 is CASSNSGTGVEKLFF. This rearrangement joins TRBV5-1 to TRBJ1-4, with 10 bases matching TRBD1. The read ends 3 residues before the CDR3 terminus; that terminus is restored from the germline J gene. CDR1 and CDR2 from the germline V gene are SGHRS and YFSETQ. V shed 4 bases, J shed 7 bases, and the junction held 7 bases outside the gene matches. The CDR3 loop spans 15 amino acids.

CDR3 DNA (partial): TGTGCCAGCAGCGGCCGGGACAGGGGACCCGGAACCCCCTACGAG. Translating it yields CASSGRDRGPGTPYE. The whole CDR3 protein reads CASSGRDRGPGTPYEQYF. The chain links TRBV9 to TRBJ2-7, with 10 bases identical to TRBD1. The sequence runs out 3 residues before the end of the CDR3; the remainder is reconstructed from the germline J gene. There are 18 residues in the CDR3. The V segment lost 3 bases and the J segment 2 bases; nucleotides outside the gene matches: 14. Looked up from germline, CDR1 is SGDLS and CDR2 is YYNGEE.

The sequenced CDR3 bases are TGCAGCGTTGGGGCAGGGAGGAGTCAGCCG. As protein: CSVGAGRSQP. The complete CDR3 sequence is CSVGAGRSQPQYF. The rearrangement joins TRBV29-1 to TRBJ2-3; D is possibly TRBD2 (6 bases). The CDR3 extends 3 residues past the end of the read, so its final part is completed from the germline J gene. From germline, CDR1 is SQVTM and CDR2 ANQGSEA. The CDR3 totals 13 residues.

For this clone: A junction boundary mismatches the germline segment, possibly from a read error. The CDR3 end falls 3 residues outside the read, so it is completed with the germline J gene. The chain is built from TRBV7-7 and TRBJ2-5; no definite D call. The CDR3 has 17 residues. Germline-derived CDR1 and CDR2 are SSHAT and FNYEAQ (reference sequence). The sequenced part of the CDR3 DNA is TGTGCTAGCAGCCCGACACAAGCCAAGTTCAAAAGAGAGACC. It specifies CASSPTQAKFKRET. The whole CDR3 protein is CASSPTQAKFKRETQYF.

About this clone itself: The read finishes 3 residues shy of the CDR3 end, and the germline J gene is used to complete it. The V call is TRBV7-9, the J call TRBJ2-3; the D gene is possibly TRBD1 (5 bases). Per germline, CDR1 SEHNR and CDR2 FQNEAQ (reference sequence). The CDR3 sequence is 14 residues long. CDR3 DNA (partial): TGTGCCAGCAGTTTACTTCAGGGTTTAGAGACG. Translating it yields CASSLLQGLET. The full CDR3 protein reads CASSLLQGLETQYF.

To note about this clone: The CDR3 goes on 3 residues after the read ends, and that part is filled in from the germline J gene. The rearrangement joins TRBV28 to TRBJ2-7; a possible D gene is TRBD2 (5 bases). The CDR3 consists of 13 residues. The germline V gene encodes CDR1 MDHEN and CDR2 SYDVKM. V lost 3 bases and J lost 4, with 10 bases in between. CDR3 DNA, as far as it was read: TGTGCCAGCAGTTTTCGGGGTCTATACGAG. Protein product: CASSFRGLYE. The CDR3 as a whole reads CASSFRGLYEQYF. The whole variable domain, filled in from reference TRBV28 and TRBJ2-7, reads DVKVTQSSRYLVKRTGEKVFLECVQDMDHENMFWYRQDPGLGLRLIYFSYDVKMKEKGDIPEGYSVSREKKERFSLILESASTNQTSMYLCASSFRGLYEQYFGPGTRLTVT.

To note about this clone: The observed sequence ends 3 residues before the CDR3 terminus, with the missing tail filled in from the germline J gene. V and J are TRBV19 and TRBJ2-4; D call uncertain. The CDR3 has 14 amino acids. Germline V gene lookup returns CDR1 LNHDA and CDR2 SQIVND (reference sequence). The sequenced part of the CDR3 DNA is TGTGCCAGTAGTATCCACGAGATAACTTCTGGT. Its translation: CASSIHEITSG. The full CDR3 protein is CASSIHEITSGQYF.

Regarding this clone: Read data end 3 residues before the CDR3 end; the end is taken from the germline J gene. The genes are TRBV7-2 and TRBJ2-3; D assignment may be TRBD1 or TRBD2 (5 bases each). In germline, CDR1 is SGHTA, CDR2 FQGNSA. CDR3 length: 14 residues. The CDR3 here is CASRRRTNQETQYF. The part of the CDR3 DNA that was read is TGTGCCAGCAGACGGAGGACAAATCAAGAGACG. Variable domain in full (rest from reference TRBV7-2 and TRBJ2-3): GAGVSQSPSNKVTEKGKDVELRCDPISGHTALYWYRQSLGQGLEFLIYFQGNSAPDKSGLPSDRFSAERTGGSVSTLTIQRTQQEDSAVYLCASRRRTNQETQYFGPGTRLTVL.

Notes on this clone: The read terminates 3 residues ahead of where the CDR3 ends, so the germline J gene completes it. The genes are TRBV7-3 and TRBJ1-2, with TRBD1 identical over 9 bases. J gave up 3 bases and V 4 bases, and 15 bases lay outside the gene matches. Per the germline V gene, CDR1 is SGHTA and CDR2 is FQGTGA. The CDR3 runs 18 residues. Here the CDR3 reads CASSSRRGQGHFYYGYTF. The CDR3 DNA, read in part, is TGTGCCAGCAGCTCCAGGAGGGGACAGGGCCACTTCTACTATGGC.

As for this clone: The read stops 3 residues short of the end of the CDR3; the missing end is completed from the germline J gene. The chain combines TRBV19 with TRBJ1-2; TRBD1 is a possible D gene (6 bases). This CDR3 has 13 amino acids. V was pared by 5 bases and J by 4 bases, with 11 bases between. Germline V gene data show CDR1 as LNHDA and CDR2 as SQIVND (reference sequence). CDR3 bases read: TGTGCCAGTAGTCCGACGGACAGCTATGGC. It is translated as CASSPTDSYG. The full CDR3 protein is CASSPTDSYGYTF.

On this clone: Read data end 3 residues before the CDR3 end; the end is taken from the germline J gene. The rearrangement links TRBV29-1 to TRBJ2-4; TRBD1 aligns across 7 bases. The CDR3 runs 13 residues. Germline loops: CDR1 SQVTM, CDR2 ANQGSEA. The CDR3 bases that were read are TGCAGCGTAAGGACCGGGACAGAGTATGGT. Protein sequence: CSVRTGTEYG. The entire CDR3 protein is CSVRTGTEYGQYF.

CDR3 DNA, as far as it was read: TGTGCCAGTAGTTCCCAGGGGAAGGGCTACGAC. This translates into CASSSQGKGYD. In full, the CDR3 is CASSSQGKGYDYTF. V and J are TRBV19 and TRBJ1-2, with a weak D call TRBD1 (6 bases). The read ends 3 residues shy of where the CDR3 ends; the end is completed using the germline J gene. Germline V gene data show CDR1 as LNHDA and CDR2 as SQIVND (reference sequence). The CDR3 loop spans 14 amino acids.

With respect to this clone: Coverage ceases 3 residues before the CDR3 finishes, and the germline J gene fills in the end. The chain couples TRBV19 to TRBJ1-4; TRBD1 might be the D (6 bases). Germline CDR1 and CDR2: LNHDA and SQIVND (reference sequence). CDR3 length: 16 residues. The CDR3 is CASSSRGGGGANVLFF. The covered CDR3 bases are TGTGCCAGTAGTTCTCGGGGGGGCGGTGGGGCCAACGTA.

Partial CDR3 DNA: TGTGCCAGCAGCCAAGATAGCCCCGCGGGGGGC. Translated: CASSQDSPAGG. The full CDR3 sequence reads CASSQDSPAGGYTF. This rearrangement joins TRBV4-2 to TRBJ1-2; D is unclear. With the read ending 3 residues before the CDR3 end, the germline J gene is used to fill in that end. Germline values: CDR1 LGHNA, CDR2 YNFKEQ. This CDR3 has 14 amino acids.

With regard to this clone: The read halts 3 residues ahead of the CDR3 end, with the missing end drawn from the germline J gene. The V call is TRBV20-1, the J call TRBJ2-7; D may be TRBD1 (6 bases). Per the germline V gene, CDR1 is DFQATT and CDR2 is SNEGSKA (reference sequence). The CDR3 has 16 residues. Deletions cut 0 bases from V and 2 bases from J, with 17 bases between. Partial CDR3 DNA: TGCAGTGCTAGAGATCTCCACAGGGCGACTACCTACGAG. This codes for CSARDLHRATTYE. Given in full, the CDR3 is CSARDLHRATTYEQYF.

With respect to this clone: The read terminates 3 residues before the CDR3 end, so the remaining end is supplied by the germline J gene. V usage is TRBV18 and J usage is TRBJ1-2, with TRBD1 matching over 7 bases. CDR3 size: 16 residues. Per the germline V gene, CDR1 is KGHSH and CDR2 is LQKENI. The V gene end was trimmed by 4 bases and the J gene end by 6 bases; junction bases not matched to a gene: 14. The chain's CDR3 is CASSLLTGRGDDGYTF. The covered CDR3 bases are TGTGCCAGCTCACTACTGACAGGGAGGGGCGATGATGGC.